Presented here are 9 T cell receptor beta chains from one specimen sequenced in a study of blood T cell repertoires in COVID-19. TCRdb's table, derived via immunoSEQ multiplex PCR, lists solely in-frame clones and lacks some. The table has fewer than 350,000 clones, about 86% seen once. The sequenced sample was peripheral blood. Source of these receptors: a woman aged 70 to 79 with COVID-19, enrolled during active disease.

V and J are TRBV30 and TRBJ1-1; TRBD1 matches at 7 bases. The CDR3 runs to 13 residues. The germline V gene encodes CDR1 GTSNPN and CDR2 SVGIG (reference sequence). V lost 5 bases, J lost 5 bases, and 8 bases stayed unmatched. The CDR3 DNA sequence: TGTGCCTGGTGGAGGGGGCTCGGGACTGAAGCTTTCTTT. Its protein is CAWWRGLGTEAFF. Together with reference TRBV30 and TRBJ1-1, the CDR3 gives the full variable domain: SQTIHQWPATLVQPVGSPLSLECTVEGTSNPNLYWYRQAAGRGLQLLFYSVGIGQISSEVPQNLSASRPQDRQFILSSKKLLLSDSGFYLCAWWRGLGTEAFFGQGTRLTVV.

V usage is TRBV5-1 and J usage is TRBJ1-1; D possibly corresponds to TRBD1 (5 bases). V was pared by 1 base and J by 1 base, with 14 bases between. The CDR3 loop spans 16 amino acids. Germline V gene lookup returns CDR1 SGHRS and CDR2 YFSETQ. CDR3 nucleotides: TGCGCCAGCAGCTTGTTTGGGGGGTACGGGAACACTGAAGCTTTCTTT. This sequence encodes CASSLFGGYGNTEAFF.

This clone turned up a few times. J is TRBJ2-1 and V is TRBV11-2, with 7 bases identical to TRBD2. This CDR3 is built from 15 residues. Germline CDR1 SGHAT, CDR2 FQNNGV. Trimming removed 1 base from V and 5 bases from J; junction bases left unmatched: 5. The CDR3 protein is CASSLVWTRNNEQFF. DNA for the CDR3: TGTGCCAGCAGCTTAGTATGGACTAGAAACAATGAGCAGTTCTTC.

The chain links TRBV7-9 to TRBJ1-2, with unresolved D. V shed 1 base and J shed 4 bases, with 16 bases lying between them. Per the germline V gene, CDR1 is SEHNR and CDR2 is FQNEAQ (reference sequence). The CDR3 has 16 residues. CDR3 sequence: CASSLERTPGIYGYTF. CDR3 coding DNA: TGTGCCAGCAGCTTAGAACGGACTCCCGGGATCTATGGCTACACCTTC.

This clone was observed a few times. This chain connects TRBV5-6 to TRBJ1-3; TRBD1 is a possible D gene (5 bases). V gave up 1 base and J gave up 0 bases, with 11 bases separating them. Germline loops: CDR1 SGHDT, CDR2 YYEEEE. CDR3 length: 16 amino acids. CDR3 protein: CASSLSIDSSGNTIYF. CDR3 DNA: TGTGCCAGCAGCTTGTCAATCGACAGCTCTGGAAACACCATATATTTT.

This chain joins TRBV5-1 and TRBJ1-5; perhaps TRBD1 as D (6 bases). The CDR3 totals 14 residues. V lost 4 bases and J 1 base, leaving 9 bases between the germline ends. The germline V gene encodes CDR1 SGHRS and CDR2 YFSETQ. CDR3 DNA sequence: TGCGCCAGCAGCCGTACAGGGAGCAATCAGCCCCAGCATTTT. Translation gives CASSRTGSNQPQHF.

The table lists this clone with a count of one. The DNA of the CDR3 is TGCGCCAGCAGCAGCCCGGGGGGCAACACTGAAGCTTTCTTT. This translates into CASSSPGGNTEAFF. V gene TRBV5-1 combines with J gene TRBJ1-1; tentatively, D is TRBD1 (6 bases). V lost 4 bases and J lost 2, with 12 bases in between. This CDR3 has 14 residues. Germline V CDR1 and CDR2: SGHRS, YFSETQ.

This clone was observed a handful of times. The V and J genes are TRBV7-9 and TRBJ2-6, with TRBD1 as a possible D gene (5 bases). V gave up 5 bases and J gave up 0 bases, with 17 bases separating them. This CDR3 spans 18 amino acids. Germline values: CDR1 SEHNR, CDR2 FQNEAQ (reference sequence). The CDR3 loop reads CASSTRTSRRSGANVLTF. CDR3 nucleotides: TGTGCCAGCAGCACTCGGACAAGCCGACGCTCTGGGGCCAACGTCCTGACTTTC.

This clone was counted between two and nine times. The V and J genes are TRBV3-1 (or the pseudogene TRBV3-2) and TRBJ1-2, with D hard to call. The CDR3 loop spans 12 amino acids. Germline CDR1 and CDR2: LGHDT and YNNKEL (reference sequence). Trimming took 4 bases from V and 2 from J, leaving 5 bases between them. CDR3 in amino acids: CASSRQNYGYTF. The CDR3 bases are TGTGCCAGCAGCCGGCAGAACTATGGCTACACCTTC.